The 29 T cell receptor beta chains listed next were all sequenced from one sample in a study of blood T cell repertoires in COVID-19. The table came from immunoSEQ multiplex PCR; TCRdb's copy has only in-frame clones and leaves some out. This sample carries about 120,000 clones, approximately 87% of them seen once, and the ten largest clones take more than 2%. Sequencing was carried out using peripheral blood. The receptors derive from a woman aged 50 to 60 with acute or convalescent COVID-19.

This chain uses TRBV5-1 with TRBJ2-1, with unresolved D. This CDR3 spans 15 amino acids. V dropped 4 bases and J dropped 0 bases, with 11 bases sitting between them. CDR1 is SGHRS, CDR2 YFSETQ, per germline. CDR3 residues: CASSPSASSYNEQFF. CDR3 DNA sequence: TGCGCCAGCAGCCCCAGTGCCAGCTCCTACAATGAGCAGTTCTTC.

The chain has TRBV3-1 (or the pseudogene TRBV3-2) and TRBJ2-5; 14 positions agree with TRBD2. This CDR3 is built from 16 residues. The germline gives CDR1 LGHDT, CDR2 YNNKEL (reference sequence). The V segment lost 3 bases and the J segment 5 bases; nucleotides outside the gene matches: 5. The CDR3 protein is CASSQGLAGVYETQYF. The CDR3 DNA is TGTGCCAGCAGCCAGGGACTAGCGGGAGTTTATGAGACCCAGTACTTC.

The V and J genes are TRBV7-2 and TRBJ2-7; 7 positions agree with TRBD2. V shed 4 bases and J 3 bases; nucleotides not matched to a gene: 9. Germline lookup yields CDR1 SGHTA and CDR2 FQGNSA. The CDR3 is 15 amino acids. CDR3 bases: TGTGCCAGCAGCTCTACTAGCGAGAGGGTCTACGAGCAGTACTTC. Translation gives CASSSTSERVYEQYF.

The chain's CDR3 is CASSYTGTIYF. As DNA, the CDR3 is TGTGCCAGCAGCTATACCGGCACCATATATTTT. The rearrangement joins TRBV12-3 or TRBV12-4 to TRBJ1-3; D gene uncertain. V lost 6 bases to trimming and J lost 9 bases, with 9 bases between them. This CDR3 has 11 residues.

This clone has just one count. V and J are TRBV4-1 and TRBJ1-2, with D possibly matching TRBD1 (6 bases). This CDR3 has 15 amino acids. Trimming took 3 bases from V and 7 from J, leaving 18 bases between them. Germline V gene sequence: CDR1 MGHRA, CDR2 YSYEKL. In DNA, the CDR3 is TGCGCCAGCAGCCATAGGACAGTTATTCGGGTTGGCTACACCTTC. Protein sequence: CASSHRTVIRVGYTF.

CDR3 protein: CASSYSPQVEAFF. In nucleotides, the CDR3 is TGTGCCAGCAGTTACTCCCCACAGGTTGAAGCTTTCTTT. V gene TRBV6-5 combines with J gene TRBJ1-1, with TRBD1 as a possible D gene (5 bases). The germline V and J ends were trimmed by 0 bases and 7 bases, with 9 bases remaining between them. Germline lookup yields CDR1 MNHEY and CDR2 SVGAGI. The CDR3 has 13 residues.

The count of this clone is one. The DNA for the CDR3 is TGTGCCAGCAGCCCTCCGTGGACTAGCGGGACCTACGAGCAGTACTTC. It specifies CASSPPWTSGTYEQYF. This chain connects TRBV5-6 to TRBJ2-7, with 12 bases fitting TRBD2. The CDR3 totals 16 residues. Germline values: CDR1 SGHDT, CDR2 YYEEEE. V shed 4 bases, J shed 2 bases, and the junction held 7 bases outside the gene matches.

The rearrangement joins TRBV2 to TRBJ1-1; D gene ambiguous. The CDR3 consists of 14 residues. V lost 5 bases and J lost 4, with 14 bases in between. Germline V gene data show CDR1 as SNHLY and CDR2 as FYNNEI. Here the CDR3 reads CASSSGLGSTEAFF. The CDR3 nucleotides read TGTGCCAGCAGTTCCGGACTGGGAAGCACTGAAGCTTTCTTT.

DNA for the CDR3: TGTGCCAGCAGCCATACCACAGGGGCTTATTCACCCCTCCACTTT. Translating it yields CASSHTTGAYSPLHF. This chain joins TRBV6-5 and TRBJ1-6; 7 bases agree with TRBD1. V lost 6 bases and J lost 8; bases outside the gene matches: 10. The V gene's germline CDR1 is MNHEY and CDR2 SVGAGI. The length of the CDR3 is 15 residues.

This chain connects TRBV6-5 to TRBJ2-7, with a tentative D call TRBD1 (5 bases). V was pared by 7 bases and J by 2 bases, with 12 bases between. From germline, CDR1 is MNHEY and CDR2 SVGAGI. This CDR3 comprises 13 residues. The CDR3 bases are TGTGCCAGCAAGAGGCAGGGTGCCTACGAGCAGTACTTC. Translation: CASKRQGAYEQYF.

J is TRBJ1-1 and V is TRBV7-9; D gene ambiguous. The CDR3 extends over 14 amino acids. Germline CDR1 reads SEHNR; CDR2 reads FQNEAQ (reference sequence). V dropped 5 bases and J dropped 2 bases, with 12 bases sitting between them. CDR3 loop: CASSPVVFNTEAFF. In nucleotides, the CDR3 is TGTGCCAGCAGCCCTGTCGTTTTTAACACTGAAGCTTTCTTT. Full variable domain (rest looked up from reference TRBV7-9 and TRBJ1-1): DTGVSQNPRHKITKRGQNVTFRCDPISEHNRLYWYRQTLGQGPEFLTYFQNEAQLEKSRLLSDRFSAERPKGSFSTLEIQRTEQGDSAMYLCASSPVVFNTEAFFGQGTRLTVV.

This clone was seen only once. This chain joins TRBV4-3 and TRBJ1-5; D gene ambiguous. Germline CDR1 and CDR2: LGHNA and YSLEER. This CDR3 comprises 13 residues. The ends were cut back, 0 bases at V and 5 bases at J, with 5 bases in the middle. CDR3 bases: TGCGCCAGCAGCCAAGATTTCTATCAGCCCCAGCATTTT. It codes for CASSQDFYQPQHF.

In its sample, this clone was seen many times. The chain is built from TRBV4-1 and TRBJ1-6, with 9 bases that match TRBD1. The V gene's germline CDR1 is MGHRA and CDR2 YSYEKL. The J segment lost 5 bases and the V segment lost 4 bases, leaving 3 bases of the junction unmatched. The CDR3 is 15 amino acids. The DNA of the CDR3 is TGCGCCAGCAGCCCCCGGGACAGGGATAATTCACCCCTCCACTTT. Encoded protein: CASSPRDRDNSPLHF.

This clone was seen ten or more times. The V call is TRBV2, the J call TRBJ2-2; D gene unclear. The germline CDR1 and CDR2 sequences are SNHLY and FYNNEI. This CDR3 has 13 amino acids. The V gene lost 8 bases and the J gene lost 6 bases, with 13 bases spanning the gap. CDR3 loop: CASSTGLSGELFF. The CDR3 bases are TGTGCCAGCTCAACGGGTTTGTCCGGGGAGCTGTTTTTT.

CDR3 protein: CASTQRFQETQYF. The CDR3, as DNA: TGTGCCAGTACACAGCGGTTCCAAGAGACCCAGTACTTC. The chain couples TRBV19 to TRBJ2-5; D perhaps matches TRBD2 (5 bases). CDR3 length equals 13 residues. The V gene lost 7 bases and the J gene lost 1 base, with 10 bases spanning the gap. The germline V gene encodes CDR1 LNHDA and CDR2 SQIVND (reference sequence).

A single count supports this clone. CDR3 coding DNA: TGTGCCAGCAGTTCCGTTAGCGGTACCAAAAACATTCAGTACTTC. Residues: CASSSVSGTKNIQYF. This rearrangement joins TRBV6-5 to TRBJ2-4; weak D call: TRBD2 (6 bases). V shed 4 bases and J shed 2 bases, with 12 bases lying between them. This CDR3 has 15 residues. Germline values: CDR1 MNHEY, CDR2 SVGAGI.

Relative to its sample, this clone is medium-sized. The gene calls are TRBV2 and TRBJ2-7; a weak D match, TRBD2 (5 bases). Germline V gene lookup returns CDR1 SNHLY and CDR2 FYNNEI. The CDR3 extends over 12 amino acids. V lost 7 bases and J 7 bases, leaving 14 bases between the germline ends. The CDR3 bases are TGTGCCAGCAACCTCGAGACGGGAGAGCAGTACTTC. Translation gives CASNLETGEQYF.

This CDR3 is CASSPSAGTLTGELFF. The CDR3 DNA sequence: TGTGCCAGCTCACCCTCAGCGGGGACCCTCACCGGGGAGCTGTTTTTT. V usage is TRBV18 and J usage is TRBJ2-2; the match to TRBD2 covers 7 bases. CDR3 length: 16 amino acids. Trimming removed 3 bases from V and 4 bases from J; junction bases left unmatched: 8. Germline V gene lookup returns CDR1 KGHSH and CDR2 LQKENI.

The chain is built from TRBV7-8 and TRBJ1-3, with D hard to call. Germline V lookup: CDR1 SGHVS, CDR2 FQNEAQ. CDR3 length equals 12 residues. V was shortened by 5 bases and J by 8 bases, with 10 bases between the two germline ends. DNA of the CDR3: TGTGCCAGCAGCCCACTCCCCCACACCATATATTTT. It codes for CASSPLPHTIYF.

The chain has TRBV30 and TRBJ2-7; perhaps TRBD2 as D (5 bases). CDR1 is GTSNPN and CDR2 is SVGIG in the germline V gene (reference sequence). The CDR3 extends over 12 amino acids. V lost 7 bases and J 6 bases, leaving 16 bases between the germline ends. This chain's CDR3 is CAYRSSAGEQYF. The DNA of the CDR3 is TGTGCCTACCGTAGTAGCGCGGGCGAGCAGTACTTC.

The genes are TRBV6-1 and TRBJ1-1; tentatively, D is TRBD1 (5 bases). The CDR3 is made up of 12 amino acids. Germline values: CDR1 MNHNS, CDR2 SASEGT. V lost 6 bases and J 5 bases, leaving 10 bases between the germline ends. As DNA, the CDR3 is TGTGCCAGCAGCCACGGGGGGACTGAAGCTTTCTTT. This encodes CASSHGGTEAFF.

This clone was seen at least ten times. The gene calls are TRBV19 and TRBJ2-6; D is undetermined. V was cut by 2 bases and J by 9 bases, with 17 bases left in between. This CDR3 is 16 amino acids long. Germline-derived CDR1 and CDR2 are LNHDA and SQIVND (reference sequence). The CDR3 region has the DNA TGTGCCAGTAGTATAAACCCCCCCGATCGAGACAACGTCCTGACTTTC. Protein sequence: CASSINPPDRDNVLTF.

J is TRBJ2-7 and V is TRBV7-2; TRBD2 matches 7 bases. The CDR3 length is 16 residues. Germline-derived CDR1 and CDR2 are SGHTA and FQGNSA. V was clipped by 4 bases and J by 3 bases; unmatched bases: 12. CDR3 sequence reads: CASSSGGAGAYYEQYF. Written as DNA, the CDR3 is TGTGCCAGCAGCTCCGGCGGGGCGGGAGCGTACTACGAGCAGTACTTC.

The genes are TRBV9 and TRBJ1-1, with 7 bases lining up with TRBD1. The CDR3 sequence is 14 residues long. Germline V CDR1 and CDR2: SGDLS, YYNGEE. V trimming: 3 bases; J trimming: 11 bases; junction bases outside the gene matches: 13. This CDR3 is CASSAHQQGIVAFF. In nucleotides, the CDR3 is TGTGCCAGCAGCGCCCACCAACAGGGGATTGTTGCTTTCTTT.

The rearrangement links TRBV11-3 to TRBJ2-7; tentatively, D is TRBD1 (7 bases). CDR1 and CDR2 (germline): SGHNT, YENEEA. CDR3 length: 15 residues. V lost 3 bases to trimming and J lost 4 bases, with 16 bases between them. CDR3 bases: TGTGCCAGCAGCTTCCAGGGGGGAGGCCCATACGAGCAGTACTTC. It codes for CASSFQGGGPYEQYF.

Here the CDR3 DNA reads TGTGCCAGCAGCCTTCGGACTAGCGGGGGAAAGGAGACCCAGTACTTC. It yields the protein CASSLRTSGGKETQYF. The V and J genes are TRBV7-6 and TRBJ2-5, with 13 bases aligning to TRBD2. Per germline, CDR1 SGHVS and CDR2 FNYEAQ. This CDR3 has 16 amino acids. Trimming at V came to 5 bases and at J to 5 bases, leaving 8 bases not matched to a gene.

The chain employs TRBV2 and TRBJ2-5, with 10 positions matching TRBD2. The trim removed 4 bases at V and 3 bases at J, leaving 5 bases unmatched. Per the germline V gene, CDR1 is SNHLY and CDR2 is FYNNEI. This CDR3 has 15 amino acids. CDR3 amino acids: CASSGLAGVEETQYF. The CDR3 DNA reads TGTGCCAGCAGTGGGCTAGCGGGAGTGGAAGAGACCCAGTACTTC.

The V and J genes are TRBV5-5 and TRBJ1-6; 8 bases line up with TRBD1. The J segment lost 4 bases and the V segment lost 4 bases, leaving 7 bases of the junction unmatched. The CDR3 consists of 16 residues. CDR1 is SGHKS, CDR2 YYEKEE, per germline (reference sequence). The DNA of the CDR3 is TGTGCCAGCAGCCGACGACAGGGGCAATATAATTCACCCCTCCACTTT. It specifies CASSRRQGQYNSPLHF. The whole variable domain, filled in from reference TRBV5-5 and TRBJ1-6, reads DAGVTQSPTHLIKTRGQQVTLRCSPISGHKSVSWYQQVLGQGPQFIFQYYEKEERGRGNFPDRFSARQFPNYSSELNVNALLLGDSALYLCASSRRQGQYNSPLHFGNGTRLTVT.

The chain recombines TRBV11-2 with TRBJ1-3; 8 nucleotides agree with TRBD1. In germline, CDR1 is SGHAT, CDR2 FQNNGV. The CDR3 consists of 16 residues. V dropped 6 bases and J dropped 0; count of bases not matched to a gene: 7. The CDR3 coding sequence is TGTGCCAGCAGTACCGGGACAGGAAGCTCTGGAAACACCATATATTTT. It codes for CASSTGTGSSGNTIYF.